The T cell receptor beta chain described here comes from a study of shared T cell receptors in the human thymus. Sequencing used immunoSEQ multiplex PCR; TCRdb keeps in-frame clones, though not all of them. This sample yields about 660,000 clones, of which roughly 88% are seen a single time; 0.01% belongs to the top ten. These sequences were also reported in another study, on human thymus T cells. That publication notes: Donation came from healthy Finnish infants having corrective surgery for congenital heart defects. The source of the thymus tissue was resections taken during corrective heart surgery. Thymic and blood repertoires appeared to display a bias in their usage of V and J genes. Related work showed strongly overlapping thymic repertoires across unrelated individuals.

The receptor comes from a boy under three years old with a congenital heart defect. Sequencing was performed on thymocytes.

The CDR3 loop is CASSQDLAGRVETQYF. The DNA for the CDR3 is TGTGCCAGCAGCCAAGATCTAGCGGGGAGGGTGGAGACCCAGTACTTC. This chain uses TRBV4-2 with TRBJ2-5; TRBD2 agrees at 9 bases. In germline, CDR1 is LGHNA, CDR2 YNFKEQ. The CDR3 totals 16 residues. Trimming at V came to 0 bases and at J to 5 bases, leaving 7 bases not matched to a gene.